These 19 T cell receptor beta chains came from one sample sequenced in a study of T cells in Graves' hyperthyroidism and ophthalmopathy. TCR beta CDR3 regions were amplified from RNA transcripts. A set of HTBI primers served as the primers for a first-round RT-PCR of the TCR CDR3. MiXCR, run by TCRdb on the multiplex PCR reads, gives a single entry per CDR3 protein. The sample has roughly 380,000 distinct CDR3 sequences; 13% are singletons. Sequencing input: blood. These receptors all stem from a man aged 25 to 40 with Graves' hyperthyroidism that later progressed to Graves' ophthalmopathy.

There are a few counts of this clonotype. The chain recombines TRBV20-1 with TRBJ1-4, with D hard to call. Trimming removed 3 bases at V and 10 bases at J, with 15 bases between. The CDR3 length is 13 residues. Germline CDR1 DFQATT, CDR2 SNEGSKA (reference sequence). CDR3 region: CSASRKAPGKLFF. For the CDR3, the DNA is TGCAGTGCTAGTAGAAAGGCCCCGGGAAAACTGTTTTTT.

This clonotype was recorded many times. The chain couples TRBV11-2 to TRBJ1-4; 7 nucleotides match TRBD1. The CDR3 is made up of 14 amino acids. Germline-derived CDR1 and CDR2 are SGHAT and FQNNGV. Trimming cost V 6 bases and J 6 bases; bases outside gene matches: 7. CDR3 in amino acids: CASSSNDRDEKLFF. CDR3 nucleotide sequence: TGTGCCAGCAGTTCAAATGACAGGGATGAAAAACTGTTTTTT.

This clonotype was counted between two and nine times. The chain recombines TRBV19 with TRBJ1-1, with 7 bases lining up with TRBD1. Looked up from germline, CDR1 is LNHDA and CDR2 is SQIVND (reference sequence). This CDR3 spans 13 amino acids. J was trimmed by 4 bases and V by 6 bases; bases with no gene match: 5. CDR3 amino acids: CASRPRQGTEAFF. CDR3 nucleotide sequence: TGTGCCAGTAGACCCAGACAGGGCACTGAAGCTTTCTTT.

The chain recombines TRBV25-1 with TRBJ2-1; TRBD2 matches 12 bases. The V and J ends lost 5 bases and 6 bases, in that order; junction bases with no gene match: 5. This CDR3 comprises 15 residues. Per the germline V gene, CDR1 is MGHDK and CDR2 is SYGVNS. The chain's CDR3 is CASSPSGGGGNEQFF. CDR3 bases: TGTGCCAGCAGTCCTAGCGGGGGGGGGGGCAATGAGCAGTTCTTC.

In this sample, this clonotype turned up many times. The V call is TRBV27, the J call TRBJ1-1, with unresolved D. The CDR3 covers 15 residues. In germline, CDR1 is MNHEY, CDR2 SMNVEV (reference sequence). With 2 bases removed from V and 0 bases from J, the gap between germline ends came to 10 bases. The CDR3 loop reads CASSLAGGVNTEAFF. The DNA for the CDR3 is TGTGCCAGCAGTTTAGCCGGAGGAGTGAACACTGAAGCTTTCTTT.

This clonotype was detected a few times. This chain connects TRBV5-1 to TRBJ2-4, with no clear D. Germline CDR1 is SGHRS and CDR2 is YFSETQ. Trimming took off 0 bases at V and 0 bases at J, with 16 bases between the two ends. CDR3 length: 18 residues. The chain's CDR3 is CASSLEGWAEKAKNIQYF. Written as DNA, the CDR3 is TGCGCCAGCAGCTTGGAGGGCTGGGCGGAGAAAGCCAAAAACATTCAGTACTTC.

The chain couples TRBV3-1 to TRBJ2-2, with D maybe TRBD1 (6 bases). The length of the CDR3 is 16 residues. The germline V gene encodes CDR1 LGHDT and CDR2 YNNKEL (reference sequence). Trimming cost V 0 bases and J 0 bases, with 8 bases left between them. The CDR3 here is CASSQETGTNTGELFF. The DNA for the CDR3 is TGTGCCAGCAGCCAAGAGACAGGAACGAACACCGGGGAGCTGTTTTTT.

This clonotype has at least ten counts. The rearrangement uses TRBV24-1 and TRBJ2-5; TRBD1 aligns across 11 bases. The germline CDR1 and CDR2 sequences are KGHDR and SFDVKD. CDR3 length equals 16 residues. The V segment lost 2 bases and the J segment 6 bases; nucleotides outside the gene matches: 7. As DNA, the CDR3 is TGTGCCACCAGTGATTGGGCACGGGACAGGGGGAAGACCCAGTACTTC. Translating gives CATSDWARDRGKTQYF.

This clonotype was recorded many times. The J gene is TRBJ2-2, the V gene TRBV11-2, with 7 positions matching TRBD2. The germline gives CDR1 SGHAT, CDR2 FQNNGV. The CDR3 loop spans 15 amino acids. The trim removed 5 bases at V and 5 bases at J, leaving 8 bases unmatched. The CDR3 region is CASSRLAHRTGELFF. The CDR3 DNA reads TGTGCCAGCAGCCGACTAGCACATCGTACCGGGGAGCTGTTTTTT.

The CDR3 coding sequence is TGCGCCAGCAAAGCTGGGACAATGAACACCGGGGAGCTGTTTTTT. This encodes CASKAGTMNTGELFF. The gene calls are TRBV5-1 and TRBJ2-2, with D perhaps TRBD1 (6 bases). This CDR3 comprises 15 residues. Trimming shortened V by 6 bases and J by 1 base, and 13 bases separated the two germline ends. Germline CDR1 reads SGHRS; CDR2 reads YFSETQ.

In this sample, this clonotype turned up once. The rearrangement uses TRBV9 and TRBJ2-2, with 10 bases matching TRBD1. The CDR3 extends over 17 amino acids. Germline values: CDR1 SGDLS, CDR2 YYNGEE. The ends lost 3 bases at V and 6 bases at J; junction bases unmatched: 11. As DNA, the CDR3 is TGTGCCAGCAGCGGTCCACCGGGACAGGGGAAGTCCGGGGAGCTGTTTTTT. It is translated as CASSGPPGQGKSGELFF.

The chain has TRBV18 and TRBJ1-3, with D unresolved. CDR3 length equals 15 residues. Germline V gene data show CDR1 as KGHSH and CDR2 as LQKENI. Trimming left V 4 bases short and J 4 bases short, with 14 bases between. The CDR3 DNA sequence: TGTGCCAGCTCACGGAACGGGGTAGCCGGAAACACCATATATTTT. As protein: CASSRNGVAGNTIYF.

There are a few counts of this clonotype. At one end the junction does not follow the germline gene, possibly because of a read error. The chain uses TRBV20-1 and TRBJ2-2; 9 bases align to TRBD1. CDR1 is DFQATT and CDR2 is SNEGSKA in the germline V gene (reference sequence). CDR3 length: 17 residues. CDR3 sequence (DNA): TGCAGTGCTCGAGACCCTCGACAGGGGGGGAACACCGGGGAGCTGTTTTTT. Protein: CSARDPRQGGNTGELFF.

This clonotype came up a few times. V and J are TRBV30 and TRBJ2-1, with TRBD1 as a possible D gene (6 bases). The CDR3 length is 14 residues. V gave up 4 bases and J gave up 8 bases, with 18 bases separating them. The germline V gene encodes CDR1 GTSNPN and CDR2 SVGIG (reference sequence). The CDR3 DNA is TGTGCCTGGAACCGGGACACGTCATTAGATGAGCAGTTCTTC. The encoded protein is CAWNRDTSLDEQFF. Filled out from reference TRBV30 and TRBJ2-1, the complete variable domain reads SQTIHQWPATLVQPVGSPLSLECTVEGTSNPNLYWYRQAAGRGLQLLFYSVGIGQISSEVPQNLSASRPQDRQFILSSKKLLLSDSGFYLCAWNRDTSLDEQFFGPGTRLTVL.

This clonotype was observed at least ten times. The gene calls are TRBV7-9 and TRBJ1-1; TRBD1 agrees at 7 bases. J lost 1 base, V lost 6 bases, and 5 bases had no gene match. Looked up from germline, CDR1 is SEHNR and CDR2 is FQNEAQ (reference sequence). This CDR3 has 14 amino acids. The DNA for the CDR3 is TGTGCCAGCAGTCCGGGACAGAAGAACACTGAAGCTTTCTTT. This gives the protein CASSPGQKNTEAFF.

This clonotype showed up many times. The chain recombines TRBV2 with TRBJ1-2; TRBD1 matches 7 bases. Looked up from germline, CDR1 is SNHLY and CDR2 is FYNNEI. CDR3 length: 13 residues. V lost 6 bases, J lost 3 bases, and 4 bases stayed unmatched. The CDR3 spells CASSEQGDYGYTF. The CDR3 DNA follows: TGTGCCAGCAGCGAGCAGGGGGACTATGGCTACACCTTC.

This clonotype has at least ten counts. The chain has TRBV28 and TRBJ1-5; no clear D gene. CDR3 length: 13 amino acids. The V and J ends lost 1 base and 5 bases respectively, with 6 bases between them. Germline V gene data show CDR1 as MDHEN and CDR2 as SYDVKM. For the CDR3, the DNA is TGTGCCAGCAGTTTATTCCCAGATCAGCCCCAGCATTTT. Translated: CASSLFPDQPQHF.

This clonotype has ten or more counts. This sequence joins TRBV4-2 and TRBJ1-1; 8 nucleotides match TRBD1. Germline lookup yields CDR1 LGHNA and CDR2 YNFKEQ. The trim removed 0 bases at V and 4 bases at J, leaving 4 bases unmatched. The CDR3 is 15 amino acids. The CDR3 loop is CASSQDQQGGTEAFF. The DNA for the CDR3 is TGTGCCAGCAGCCAAGATCAACAGGGGGGCACTGAAGCTTTCTTT.

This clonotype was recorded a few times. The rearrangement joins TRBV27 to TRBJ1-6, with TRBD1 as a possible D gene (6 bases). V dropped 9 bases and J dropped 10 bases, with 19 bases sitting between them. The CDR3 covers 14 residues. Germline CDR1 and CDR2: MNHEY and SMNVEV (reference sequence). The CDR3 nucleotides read TGTGCCAGTACCTTTGTCGGAAGGGGGTCACCCCTCCACTTT. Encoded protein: CASTFVGRGSPLHF.